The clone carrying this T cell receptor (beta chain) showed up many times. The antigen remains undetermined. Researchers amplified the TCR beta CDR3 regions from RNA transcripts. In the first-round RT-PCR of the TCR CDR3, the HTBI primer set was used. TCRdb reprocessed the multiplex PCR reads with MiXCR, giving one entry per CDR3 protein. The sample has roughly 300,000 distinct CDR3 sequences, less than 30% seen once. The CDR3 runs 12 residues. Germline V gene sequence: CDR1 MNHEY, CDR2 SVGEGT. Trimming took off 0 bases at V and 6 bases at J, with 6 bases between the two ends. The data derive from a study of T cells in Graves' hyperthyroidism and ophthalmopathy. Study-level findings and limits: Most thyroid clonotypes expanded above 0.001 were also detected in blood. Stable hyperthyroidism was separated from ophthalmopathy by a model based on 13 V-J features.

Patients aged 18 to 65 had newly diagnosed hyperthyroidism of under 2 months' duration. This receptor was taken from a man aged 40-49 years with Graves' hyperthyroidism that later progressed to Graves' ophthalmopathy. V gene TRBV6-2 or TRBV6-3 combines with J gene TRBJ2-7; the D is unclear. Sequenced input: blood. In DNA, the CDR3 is TGTGCCAGCAGTTACTCGTGGTCCGAGCAGTACTTC. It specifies CASSYSWSEQYF.